The rows below give T cell receptor beta chains drawn from one sample of a study of T cell clones after liver transplantation. Clones were read by immunoSEQ multiplex PCR, and TCRdb kept only the in-frame ones, dropping some. The sample has roughly 55,000 clones; about 81% are singletons. Material: CD4+ T cells from blood, obtained before liver transplant. The receptors were sampled from a human donor who received a liver transplant. CDR3s include the opening cysteine and the closing phenylalanine or tryptophan. The D gene is left open where the match is weak. The size of a clone is reported for some rows only, either as once, few or many, or as a class for expanded clones.

cdr3_length clone_size d_call j_call v_call cdr3_nt cdr3_aa
16 few TRBD2 TRBJ2-2 TRBV5-1 TGCGCCAGCAGCTACGGACTAGCGGGGATTACCGGGGAGCTGTTTTTT CASSYGLAGITGELFF
13 once NA TRBJ2-1 TRBV7-2 TGTGCCAGCAGCTTAACTCCCGGGACTGAGCAGTTCTTC CASSLTPGTEQFF
13 many NA TRBJ1-5 TRBV6-6 TGTGCCAGCAGTTACGAGCTCAATCAGCCCCAGCATTTT CASSYELNQPQHF
16 NA TRBD2 TRBJ2-7 TRBV5-5 TGTGCCAGCAGCTCCCTTACAGTGACTAGCAGAGAGGAGCAGTACTTC CASSSLTVTSREEQYF
12 once TRBD1 TRBJ1-1 TRBV19 TGTGCCAGTAGTGGGACAGGGAAGGAAGCTTTCTTT CASSGTGKEAFF
13 NA NA TRBJ1-2 TRBV6-1 TGTGCCAGCAGTGAAGGTTTACGGTATGGCTACACCTTC CASSEGLRYGYTF
14 once TRBD1 TRBJ2-5 TRBV5-1 TGCGCCAGCAGCTCGACGACAGGGCGAGAGACCCAGTACTTC CASSSTTGRETQYF
17 NA TRBD1 TRBJ2-6 TRBV19 TGTGCCAGTAGTAAAAAAAGGACAGGATTTGGGGCCAACGTCCTGACTTTC CASSKKRTGFGANVLTF
15 NA NA TRBJ1-1 TRBV6-5 TGTGCCAGCAGAAGGACAGAGGAATCTTTTTGGGGAGCTTTCTTT CASRRTEESFWGAFF
12 few NA TRBJ2-1 TRBV2 TGTGCCAGCAGTGAGTTAGGCAATGAGCAGTTCTTC CASSELGNEQFF
14 NA NA TRBJ2-5 TRBV5-4 TGTGCCAGCAGCTTGTTGGCCCAGGGGGAGACCCAGTACTTC CASSLLAQGETQYF
12 NA NA TRBJ1-5 TRBV7-2 TGTGCCAGCAGCTTAGCCGGATCAGCCCAGCATTTT CASSLAGSAQHF
16 NA NA TRBJ2-7 TRBV11-2 TGTGCCAGCAGCTCCCGCCTCGTGGTGAGACGATACGAGCAGTACTTC CASSSRLVVRRYEQYF
16 NA TRBD1 TRBJ2-7 TRBV4-3 TGCGCCAGCAGCCATCTACAGGGGAACGTGGCCTACGAGCAGTACTTC CASSHLQGNVAYEQYF
15 NA NA TRBJ1-5 TRBV5-1 TGCGCCAGCAGCCTCACCGCTTCGCCGGGTGAGCCCCAGCATTTT CASSLTASPGEPQHF
13 NA NA TRBJ2-2 TRBV5-1 TGCGCCAGCAGAACGGTAAACACCGGGGAGCTGTTTTTT CASRTVNTGELFF
17 NA NA TRBJ2-7 TRBV7-2 TGTGCCAGCAGCTTAGCCCCCGGGGGAAGGGGGTGGTACGAGCAGTACTTC CASSLAPGGRGWYEQYF
16 NA TRBD2 TRBJ2-3 TRBV18 TGTGCCAGCTCACCAGGGACCGGGGGGGCGACAGATACGCAGTATTTT CASSPGTGGATDTQYF
15 NA NA TRBJ1-5 TRBV19 TGTGCCAGTAGTATAGGAGGGGACCGCAATCAGCCCCAGCATTTT CASSIGGDRNQPQHF
15 NA TRBD1 TRBJ1-5 TRBV6-5 TGTGCCAGCAGTCAAAGACAGGGGAGGAGTCAGCCCCAGCATTTT CASSQRQGRSQPQHF
16 NA TRBD2 TRBJ2-7 TRBV7-2 TGTGCCAGCAGCGTCGGACTAGCGGGACCGTCCTACGAGCAGTACTTC CASSVGLAGPSYEQYF
14 NA TRBD1 TRBJ1-4 TRBV4-2 TGTGCCAGCAGGAGTTGGACAGGGGGAGAAAAACTGTTTTTT CASRSWTGGEKLFF
14 NA NA TRBJ2-1 TRBV7-6 TGTGCCAGCAGCTTAGCGCGGACGAATTATGAGCAGTTCTTC CASSLARTNYEQFF
15 NA NA TRBJ2-7 TRBV15 TGTGCCACCAGCAGAGGGGGGGGCGATCGGGACGAGCAGTACTTC CATSRGGGDRDEQYF
15 NA NA TRBJ1-2 TRBV5-5 TGTGCCAGCAGCTTGTCAATATACAGGGATTATGGCTACACCTTC CASSLSIYRDYGYTF
15 NA TRBD1 TRBJ2-7 TRBV7-9 TGTGCCAGCAGCGCGAACCGGGACAGGAATTACGAGCAGTACTTC CASSANRDRNYEQYF
15 few NA TRBJ2-7 TRBV6-5 TGTGCCAGCAGTTACCGTGAGGGGGGAACCTACGAGCAGTACTTC CASSYREGGTYEQYF
14 NA NA TRBJ2-1 TRBV14 TGTGCCAGCAGCCAAGTTCACGCCCTCACTGAGCAGTTCTTC CASSQVHALTEQFF
14 NA TRBD1 TRBJ2-7 TRBV2 TGTGCCAGCAGTGCTAGGGACAGAGCCTACGAGCAGTACTTC CASSARDRAYEQYF
13 NA NA TRBJ1-2 TRBV13 TGTGCCAGCAGCTCCGTAGGGGGGTATGGCTACACCTTC CASSSVGGYGYTF
13 NA NA TRBJ1-6 TRBV2 TGTGCCAGTCGACCAGGGTATAATTCACCCCTCCACTTT CASRPGYNSPLHF
15 NA TRBD1 TRBJ1-2 TRBV27 TGTGCCAGCAGTTTCCACACGGACAGGAGCTATGGCTACACCTTC CASSFHTDRSYGYTF
12 NA NA TRBJ2-5 TRBV6-1 TGTGCCAGCAGGTCAAGTGGGGAGACCCAGTACTTC CASRSSGETQYF
13 NA NA TRBJ1-2 TRBV19 TGTGCCAGTAGTATGTCCAGGGGCCTTGGCTACACCTTC CASSMSRGLGYTF
13 NA NA TRBJ1-2 TRBV7-2 TGTGCCAGCAGCTTAGACAGCCTCTATGGCTACACCTTC CASSLDSLYGYTF
14 NA NA TRBJ2-5 TRBV6-1 TGTGCCAGCAGGTGGGGGGGGGCTTTGGAGACCCAGTACTTC CASRWGGALETQYF
11 NA NA TRBJ1-1 TRBV29-1 TGCAGCGTCCTGGGTAATACTGAAGCTTTCTTT CSVLGNTEAFF
11 once TRBD1 TRBJ2-7 TRBV20-1 TGCAGTGCCCTTACAGGGGGACGGCAGTACTTC CSALTGGRQYF
13 NA NA TRBJ1-5 TRBV4-3 TGCGCCAGCAGCCAATCCCGGAATCAGCCCCAGCATTTT CASSQSRNQPQHF
13 NA NA TRBJ2-7 TRBV19 TGTGCCAGTTCATTCCCGGGCCGCTACGAGCAGTACTTC CASSFPGRYEQYF
14 NA NA TRBJ2-5 TRBV7-3 TGTGCCAGCAGCTTCGGAGGAGGGCAAGAGACCCAGTACTTC CASSFGGGQETQYF
15 NA TRBD1 TRBJ1-6 TRBV6-5 TGTGCCAGCAGTTTCGGACAGGCTTTGAATTCACCCCTCCACTTT CASSFGQALNSPLHF
16 few NA TRBJ1-4 TRBV9 TGTGCCAGCAGCGCTTCTGGAGGTTTTGGGGGTGAAAAACTGTTTTTT CASSASGGFGGEKLFF
12 NA NA TRBJ1-6 TRBV5-4 TGTGCCAGCAGCTTGCCCCCTTCACCCCTCCACTTT CASSLPPSPLHF
13 NA NA TRBJ1-4 TRBV29-1 TGCAGCGTTGTGGCAGCACAGAATGAAAAACTGTTTTTT CSVVAAQNEKLFF
13 NA NA TRBJ2-5 TRBV19 TGTGCCAGTGCTTCGACAGAGAGGGAGACCCAGTACTTC CASASTERETQYF
13 NA NA TRBJ2-1 TRBV15 TGTGCCACCAGCAGAGACAGGGGCAATGAGCAGTTCTTC CATSRDRGNEQFF
11 NA NA TRBJ2-6 TRBV6-6 TGTGCCCCGAGGGGGGCCAACGTCCTGACTTTC CAPRGANVLTF
15 NA TRBD1 TRBJ2-7 TRBV19 TGTGCCAGTAGTTTCCAGGGGGAAAGCTTCTACGAGCAGTACTTC CASSFQGESFYEQYF
14 few NA TRBJ2-1 TRBV5-3 TGTGCCAGAAGCTTTAAGACTTCCTACAATGAGCAGTTCTTC CARSFKTSYNEQFF
17 NA TRBD2 TRBJ2-3 TRBV9 TGTGCCAGCAGCGCTCTGACTAGCGGGCGGGGCGGAGATACGCAGTATTTT CASSALTSGRGGDTQYF
16 NA NA TRBJ1-1 TRBV28 TGTGCCAGCAGGACAGGAGGTGTCGGGTTGAACACTGAAGCTTTCTTT CASRTGGVGLNTEAFF
17 NA NA TRBJ2-6 TRBV5-1 TGCGCCAGCAGCTTGGGGACTCCCCCCTCTGGGGCCAACGTCCTGACTTTC CASSLGTPPSGANVLTF
13 NA NA TRBJ2-1 TRBV6-5 TGTGCCATCAGCGGGACACCCTACAATGAGCAGTTCTTC CAISGTPYNEQFF
12 few NA TRBJ1-1 TRBV15 TGTGCCACCAGCAGAGTGGCAGGGGAAGCTTTCTTT CATSRVAGEAFF